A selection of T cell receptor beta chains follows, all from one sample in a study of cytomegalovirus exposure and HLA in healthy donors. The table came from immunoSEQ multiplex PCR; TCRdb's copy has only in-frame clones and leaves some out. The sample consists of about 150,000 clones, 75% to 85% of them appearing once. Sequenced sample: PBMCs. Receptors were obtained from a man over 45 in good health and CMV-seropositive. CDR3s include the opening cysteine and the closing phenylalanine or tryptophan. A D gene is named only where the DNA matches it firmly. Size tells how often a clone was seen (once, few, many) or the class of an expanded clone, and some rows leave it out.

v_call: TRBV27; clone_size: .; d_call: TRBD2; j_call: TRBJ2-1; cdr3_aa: CASSLNGGSGDRRGEQFF; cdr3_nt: TGTGCCAGCAGTTTAAATGGGGGTAGCGGGGACCGTCGCGGTGAGCAGTTCTTC
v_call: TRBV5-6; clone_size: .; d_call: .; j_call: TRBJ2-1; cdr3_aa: CASSRYPGVSYNEQFF; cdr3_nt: TGTGCCAGCAGCAGATACCCCGGGGTTTCCTACAATGAGCAGTTCTTC
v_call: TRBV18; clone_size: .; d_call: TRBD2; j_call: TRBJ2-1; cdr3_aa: CASSLIAGYEQFF; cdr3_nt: TGTGCCAGCTCACTGATAGCGGGATATGAGCAGTTCTTC
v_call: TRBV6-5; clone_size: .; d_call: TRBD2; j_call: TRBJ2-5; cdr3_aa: CASMNSGRAAETQYF; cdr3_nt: TGTGCCAGCATGAATAGCGGGAGGGCCGCGGAGACCCAGTACTTC
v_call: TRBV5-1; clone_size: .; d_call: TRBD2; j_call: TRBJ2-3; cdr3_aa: CASSISGRSTDTQYF; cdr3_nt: TGCGCCAGCAGCATTAGCGGGAGGTCGACAGATACGCAGTATTTT
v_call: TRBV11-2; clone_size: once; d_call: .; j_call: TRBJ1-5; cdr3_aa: CASSVDMGWQPQHF; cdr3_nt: TGTGCCAGCAGCGTGGACATGGGGTGGCAGCCCCAGCATTTT
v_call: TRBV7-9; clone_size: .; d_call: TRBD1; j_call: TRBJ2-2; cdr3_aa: CASSHGTGEPTGELFF; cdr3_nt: TGTGCCAGCAGCCACGGGACAGGAGAACCCACCGGGGAGCTGTTTTTT
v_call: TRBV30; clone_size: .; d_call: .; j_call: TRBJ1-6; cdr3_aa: CGQVSSYNSPLHF; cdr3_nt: TGTGGCCAGGTTAGCTCCTATAATTCACCCCTCCACTTT
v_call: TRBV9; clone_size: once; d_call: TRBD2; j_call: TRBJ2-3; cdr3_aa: CASSVALIAGTSGSNTDTQYF; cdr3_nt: TGTGCCAGCAGCGTAGCCCTAATTGCCGGGACTAGCGGGAGTAACACAGATACGCAGTATTTT
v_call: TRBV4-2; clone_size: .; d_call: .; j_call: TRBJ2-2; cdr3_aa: CASSQQDFRGPTGELFF; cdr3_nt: TGTGCCAGCAGCCAACAAGATTTTAGGGGCCCTACCGGGGAGCTGTTTTTT
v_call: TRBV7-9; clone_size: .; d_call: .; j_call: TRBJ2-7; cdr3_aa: CASSPSAVSYEQYF; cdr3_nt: TGTGCCAGCAGCCCTAGTGCGGTCTCCTACGAGCAGTACTTC
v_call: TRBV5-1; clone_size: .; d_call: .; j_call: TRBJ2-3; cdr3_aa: CASSLADGDTQYF; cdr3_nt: TGCGCCAGCAGCTTGGCAGATGGCGATACGCAGTATTTT
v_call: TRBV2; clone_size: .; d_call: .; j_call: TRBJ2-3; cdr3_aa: CASSVASRTDTQYF; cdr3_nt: TGTGCCAGCAGTGTAGCGAGCCGCACAGATACGCAGTATTTT